A single sample gave rise to the 23 T cell receptor beta chains below, sequenced in a study of regulatory T cells in long-lasting Graves disease (dated by TCRdb to about 2021). This specimen's time point label, interpreted: newly diagnosed GD, antithyroid drugs for less than 3 months. For both TCR sequencing and RNA sequencing, RNA was extracted from PBMCs in TRIzol. Library preparation employed multiplex PCR. The data were produced on an Illumina HiSeq 4000. TCR beta libraries were built with iRepertoire HTBI primers and Arm-PCR amplification of CDR3 regions. TCRdb took the public reads, trimmed them with fastp at Q25, ran MiXCR for clone calling and kept in-frame beta chains. Each entry merges the rows of one CDR3 protein and shows their most common DNA and genes. Across this sample there are some 490,000 distinct CDR3 sequences, with around 11% seen only once. The top ten hold more than 8% of the sample.

A further study also used this sample, focusing on T cells in Graves' hyperthyroidism and ophthalmopathy.

The sample was peripheral blood mononuclear cells (PBMCs), taken at new diagnosis, from a patient treated with antithyroid drugs. Receptor source: a woman in her 30s with Graves disease. Donor details come from another sample of the same person, matched by shared clones.

This clonotype came up many times. The J gene is TRBJ1-1, the V gene TRBV27; a possible D gene is TRBD1 (5 bases). This CDR3 is built from 14 residues. V was shortened by 3 bases and J by 5 bases, with 13 bases between the two germline ends. Germline V gene sequence: CDR1 MNHEY, CDR2 SMNVEV (reference sequence). The CDR3 loop reads CASSLQWDRTEAFF. Written as DNA, the CDR3 is TGTGCCAGCAGTTTGCAGTGGGACCGGACTGAAGCTTTCTTT.

Remarks on this clonotype: This may stem from a read error, because a much larger clone lies one nucleotide away. V gene TRBV18 combines with J gene TRBJ1-1; 8 bases match TRBD1. The CDR3 contains 17 residues. CDR1 and CDR2 from the germline V gene are KGHSH and LQKENI. The CDR3 DNA reads TGTGCCAGCTCACCCATCCAGGGGGCCGGTGCCCGCACTGAAGATTTCTTT. Translated, it gives CASSPIQGAGARTEDFF. The full variable domain, completed using reference TRBV18 and TRBJ1-1, is NAGVMQNPRHLVRRRGQEARLRCSPMKGHSHVYWYRQLPEEGLKFMVYLQKENIIDESGMPKERFSAEFPKEGPSILRIQQVVRGDSAAYFCASSPIQGAGARTEDFFGQGTRLTVV.

On this clonotype itself: This may come from a read error, since a much larger clone is one base off. This chain links TRBV6-2 or TRBV6-3 with TRBJ2-5, with D possibly matching TRBD1 (6 bases). This CDR3 comprises 13 residues. CDR1 MNHEY and CDR2 SVGEGT come from the germline V gene. The CDR3 region has the DNA TGTGCCATCAGTGTCAGGGGCCAAGAGACCCAGTACTTC. Amino acid sequence: CAISVRGQETQYF.

The chain has TRBV14 and TRBJ1-2, with 7 nucleotides matching TRBD1. The V gene end was trimmed by 8 bases and the J gene end by 4 bases; junction bases not matched to a gene: 7. Germline lookup yields CDR1 SGHDN and CDR2 FVKESK. The CDR3 length is 13 residues. The CDR3 spells CASAEGQFYGYTF. The CDR3 DNA reads as TGTGCCAGCGCCGAGGGACAGTTCTATGGCTACACCTTC.

This clonotype was seen more than once but under ten times. J is TRBJ1-2 and V is TRBV6-1, with a weak D call TRBD1 (5 bases). Trimming took off 4 bases at V and 4 bases at J, with 13 bases between the two ends. CDR3 length equals 14 residues. CDR1 and CDR2 (germline): MNHNS, SASEGT. This chain's CDR3 is CASSGTSTSYGYTF. CDR3 coding DNA: TGTGCCAGCAGTGGGACATCCACAAGCTATGGCTACACCTTC.

This clonotype was counted many times. This chain connects TRBV5-6 to TRBJ1-5, with 7 bases aligning to TRBD1. This CDR3 is 16 amino acids long. The ends lost 1 base at V and 0 bases at J; junction bases unmatched: 4. The germline V gene encodes CDR1 SGHDT and CDR2 YYEEEE. CDR3 DNA: TGTGCCAGCAGCTTGACGACAGGGCTTAGCAATCAGCCCCAGCATTTT. It encodes CASSLTTGLSNQPQHF.

In DNA form, the CDR3 reads TGTGCCAGCAGTGAGGAAGGGTTTTACAATTCACCCCTCCACTTT. Residues: CASSEEGFYNSPLHF. The genes are TRBV2 and TRBJ1-6; D not certain. Trimming removed 3 bases from V and 7 bases from J, with 13 bases in between. The CDR3 consists of 15 residues. Germline loops: CDR1 SNHLY, CDR2 FYNNEI.

V gene TRBV6-1 combines with J gene TRBJ2-6, with D possibly being TRBD1 (5 bases). The CDR3 sequence is 15 residues long. The germline CDR1 and CDR2 sequences are MNHNS and SASEGT. The V and J ends lost 4 bases and 0 bases respectively, with 7 bases between them. The CDR3 loop is CASSVQGSGANVLTF. DNA for the CDR3: TGTGCCAGCAGTGTCCAGGGCTCTGGGGCCAACGTCCTGACTTTC.

A few counts support this clonotype. A much larger clone differs from this one at a single base, so this may be a read error. No conserved phenylalanine or tryptophan ends this CDR3, so it is likely a read error. The chain recombines TRBV7-8 with TRBJ1-1; D remains ambiguous. With 1 base removed from V and 6 bases from J, the gap between germline ends came to 9 bases. The CDR3 runs to 13 residues. Germline lookup yields CDR1 SGHVS and CDR2 FQNEAQ. DNA for the CDR3: TGTGCCAGCAGCTTAGATTCAATTCCTGAAGCTTTCCTT. Residues: CASSLDSIPEAFL.

In this sample, this clonotype turned up many times. The chain combines TRBV6-2 or TRBV6-3 with TRBJ2-3; TRBD2 aligns across 11 bases. The V gene end was trimmed by 9 bases and the J gene end by 2 bases; junction bases not matched to a gene: 4. Germline V lookup: CDR1 MNHEY, CDR2 SVGEGT. The CDR3 spans 14 residues. CDR3: CARPGLAATDTQYF. CDR3 nucleotide sequence: TGTGCCAGACCGGGACTAGCGGCCACAGATACGCAGTATTTT.

The V gene is TRBV3-1, the J gene TRBJ2-5; D may match TRBD1 or TRBD2 (5 bases each). The germline V gene has CDR1 LGHDT and CDR2 YNNKEL (reference sequence). V lost 2 bases and J lost 4, with 14 bases in between. The CDR3 totals 15 residues. The CDR3 protein is CASSQFYGGRETQYF. CDR3 DNA sequence: TGTGCCAGCAGCCAATTTTATGGGGGACGAGAGACCCAGTACTTC.

This clonotype occurred many times. The chain recombines TRBV2 with TRBJ2-5; D tentatively fits TRBD1 or TRBD2 (5 bases each). The V end lost 5 bases, the J end lost 3 bases, and 16 bases lay between the germline ends. The germline V gene encodes CDR1 SNHLY and CDR2 FYNNEI. The CDR3 is made up of 15 amino acids. The CDR3 reads CASSSQGPWEETQYF. Written as DNA, the CDR3 is TGTGCCAGCAGTAGTCAGGGACCGTGGGAAGAGACCCAGTACTTC.

On this clonotype itself: One junction end does not reproduce the germline sequence, and a read error may be involved. The chain links TRBV29-1 to TRBJ2-3, with D hard to call. Germline values: CDR1 SQVTM, CDR2 ANQGSEA. The CDR3 runs to 13 residues. The CDR3, as DNA: TGCAGCGCTGAATGGAGCAACACAGATACGCAGTATTTT. Encoded protein: CSAEWSNTDTQYF.

This clonotype was detected many times. CDR3 sequence reads: CASSGTGRKANEQFF. CDR3 DNA sequence: TGTGCCAGCAGTGGAACCGGGAGAAAAGCCAATGAGCAGTTCTTC. The J gene is TRBJ2-1, the V gene TRBV28; D is perhaps TRBD2 (6 bases). CDR3 length: 15 residues. The germline V gene has CDR1 MDHEN and CDR2 SYDVKM. Trimming removed 5 bases at V and 6 bases at J, with 17 bases between.

This clonotype appeared many times. V gene TRBV4-1 combines with J gene TRBJ2-3; TRBD1 agrees at 7 bases. The trim removed 2 bases at V and 3 bases at J, leaving 14 bases unmatched. The V gene's germline CDR1 is MGHRA and CDR2 YSYEKL. This CDR3 is 18 amino acids long. Here the CDR3 DNA reads TGCGCCAGCAGCCAATCCACTATACGGGACAGCCAGACAGATACGCAGTATTTT. Amino acids: CASSQSTIRDSQTDTQYF.

This clonotype was detected many times. This chain uses TRBV9 with TRBJ1-4; 9 bases fit TRBD1. The CDR3 covers 14 residues. Germline V lookup: CDR1 SGDLS, CDR2 YYNGEE. The ends lost 4 bases at V and 12 bases at J; junction bases unmatched: 10. For the CDR3, the DNA is TGTGCCAGCAGCCCTCGGGACAGGGCGATTGAACTGTTTTTT. As protein: CASSPRDRAIELFF.

This clonotype was picked up many times. This chain links TRBV10-3 with TRBJ1-4, with 9 nucleotides matching TRBD1. The CDR3 spans 15 residues. Germline assignment: CDR1 ENHRY and CDR2 SYGVKD. Unmatched junction bases numbered 8, after V lost 5 bases and J lost 7 bases. Here the CDR3 reads CAISQQGAESEKLFF. The CDR3 coding sequence is TGTGCCATCAGTCAACAGGGGGCCGAGAGTGAAAAACTGTTTTTT.

This clonotype has a count of ten or more. The J gene is TRBJ2-1, the V gene TRBV12-3 or TRBV12-4; possible D gene TRBD2, 5 bases. CDR3 length: 15 amino acids. V lost 5 bases and J lost 9, with 20 bases in between. The CDR3 sequence: CASSLEYVGGSEQFF. Written as DNA, the CDR3 is TGTGCCAGCAGTCTGGAATATGTTGGAGGCAGTGAGCAGTTCTTC.

This clonotype was recorded many times. This sequence joins TRBV20-1 and TRBJ1-4; no firm D call. This CDR3 has 14 residues. The germline CDR1 and CDR2 sequences are DFQATT and SNEGSKA (reference sequence). With 3 bases removed from V and 8 bases from J, the gap between germline ends came to 16 bases. The CDR3 coding sequence is TGCAGTGCTAGTAACGTTTTGGTTAAGGAAAAACTGTTTTTT. This codes for CSASNVLVKEKLFF.

On this clonotype itself: A read error may be the cause here, since a much bigger clone is one base away. CDR3 in amino acids: CASSLRPLASSYNSPPHF. The CDR3 DNA is TGTGCCAGCAGCTTACGCCCCCTCGCTAGCTCCTATAATTCACCCCCCCACTTT. The chain links TRBV7-2 to TRBJ1-6; D is unclear. The CDR3 spans 18 residues. Germline CDR1 reads SGHTA; CDR2 reads FQGNSA.

In this sample, this clonotype turned up many times. The chain couples TRBV6-5 to TRBJ2-3; TRBD2 agrees at 9 bases. V shed 2 bases and J 0 bases; nucleotides not matched to a gene: 9. This CDR3 is 18 amino acids long. Germline CDR1 is MNHEY and CDR2 is SVGAGI. The CDR3 nucleotides read TGTGCCAGCAGTTACGACCACCGGACTAGCGCGAGCACAGATACGCAGTATTTT. Translating it yields CASSYDHRTSASTDTQYF.

V usage is TRBV6-1 and J usage is TRBJ2-1; 7 bases line up with TRBD2. The germline V gene encodes CDR1 MNHNS and CDR2 SASEGT. V was pared by 6 bases and J by 15 bases, with 8 bases of the junction left unmatched. The CDR3 totals 11 residues. The CDR3 bases are TGTGCCAGCAGGAGCGGGATCCCCCTGTTCTTC. It is translated as CASRSGIPLFF.

This clonotype was seen many times. V is TRBV20-1 and J is TRBJ2-1, with 13 bases that match TRBD2. Germline V gene data show CDR1 as DFQATT and CDR2 as SNEGSKA (reference sequence). V shed 3 bases and J 4 bases; nucleotides not matched to a gene: 6. This CDR3 contains 16 residues. The chain's CDR3 is CSARNLLAGGYNEQFF. The DNA for the CDR3 is TGCAGTGCTAGGAATCTACTAGCGGGAGGGTACAATGAGCAGTTCTTC.